This T cell receptor beta chain was observed in a study of post-analysis software for immune sequencing data. Whole-study context: Multiple sclerosis in the patients followed relapsing-remitting, secondary progressive and progressive-relapsing courses. Overall study results and limits: Samples from one preparation batch, clustered by F measure, grouped strongly together. Normalized Chao1 diversity was significantly reduced in patients versus controls.

Incorporated into the TCR beta cDNA libraries were unique molecular identifiers, which served to reduce PCR and sequencing biases. A few hundred thousand cDNA molecules came from roughly 0.93 to 9.6 million T cells. TCRdb re-derived calls from the PCR reads in MiXCR, one entry per CDR3 protein. This table has fewer than 850,000 distinct CDR3 sequences, about half appearing once. As regards this clonotype: The antigen is unknown.

The TCR sequence derives from a girl aged 10 to 17 with multiple sclerosis. The material sequenced was blood.

CDR3 sequence reads: CASGTTGIEAFF. The CDR3 DNA reads TGTGCCAGCGGTACGACAGGGATTGAAGCTTTCTTT. The V and J genes are TRBV11-2 and TRBJ1-1; TRBD1 agrees at 7 bases. The V gene end was trimmed by 8 bases and the J gene end by 7 bases; junction bases not matched to a gene: 7. Germline CDR1 reads SGHAT; CDR2 reads FQNNGV. CDR3 length: 12 residues.